These 18 T cell receptor beta chains share one sample of origin, sequenced in a study of OX40 agonist ivuxolimab in advanced cancers. Clones were sequenced by immunoSEQ multiplex PCR, and TCRdb holds only the in-frame ones, with some missing. The sample consists of about 28,000 clones, roughly nine tenths of them appearing once. The sample was CD4+ or CD8+ T cells sorted from blood, taken in a trial of the OX40 agonist ivuxolimab. These TCRs come from an adult with an advanced solid tumor such as melanoma, head and neck, liver or kidney cancer.

The J gene is TRBJ1-2, the V gene TRBV23-1; 9 bases agree with TRBD1. TRBV23-1 is treated as an ORF (open reading frame) with a function not yet certain. The CDR3 is made up of 13 amino acids. Trimming cost V 4 bases and J 4 bases; bases outside gene matches: 1. This chain's CDR3 is CASSRDRVYGYTF. The CDR3 coding sequence is TGCGCCAGCAGTCGGGACAGGGTCTATGGCTACACCTTC.

The chain is built from TRBV5-1 and TRBJ2-2, with 11 bases aligning to TRBD2. CDR3 length: 16 amino acids. The trim removed 4 bases at V and 6 bases at J, leaving 8 bases unmatched. Germline loops: CDR1 SGHRS, CDR2 YFSETQ. The CDR3 nucleotides are TGCGCCAGCAGCCCGGGGCCGGGACTAGCGGCCGGGGAGCTGTTTTTT. Protein: CASSPGPGLAAGELFF. Based on the CDR3 plus reference TRBV5-1 and TRBJ2-2, the full variable domain is KAGVTQTPRYLIKTRGQQVTLSCSPISGHRSVSWYQQTPGQGLQFLFEYFSETQRNKGNFPGRFSGRQFSNSRSEMNVSTLELGDSALYLCASSPGPGLAAGELFFGEGSRLTVL.

This chain joins TRBV9 and TRBJ1-2, with D uncertain. CDR3 size: 12 residues. CDR1 and CDR2 (germline): SGDLS, YYNGEE. Deletions cut 4 bases from V and 4 bases from J, with 8 bases between. The CDR3 reads CASSKTSYGYTF. DNA for the CDR3: TGTGCCAGCAGCAAAACAAGCTATGGCTACACCTTC.

The rearrangement links TRBV9 to TRBJ2-5; possibly TRBD2 for D (5 bases). V lost 0 bases to trimming and J lost 3 bases, with 18 bases between them. The CDR3 has 17 amino acids. The germline V gene has CDR1 SGDLS and CDR2 YYNGEE. The CDR3 spells CASSVEADPSGEETQYF. CDR3 sequence (DNA): TGTGCCAGCAGCGTAGAAGCGGACCCATCCGGGGAAGAGACCCAGTACTTC.

The rearrangement uses TRBV4-3 and TRBJ2-2; D gene ambiguous. CDR3 length: 13 amino acids. Trimming left V 0 bases short and J 9 bases short, with 8 bases between. Germline loops: CDR1 LGHNA, CDR2 YSLEER. The CDR3 region is CASSQEDGRELFF. The CDR3 DNA sequence: TGCGCCAGCAGCCAAGAAGACGGAAGGGAGCTGTTTTTT.

The chain recombines TRBV2 with TRBJ2-7, with D tentatively TRBD1 (6 bases). This CDR3 spans 12 amino acids. V was shortened by 8 bases and J by 3 bases, with 11 bases between the two germline ends. Germline V gene data show CDR1 as SNHLY and CDR2 as FYNNEI. The CDR3 DNA is TGTGCCAGCGCCGGGACAAACTACGAGCAGTACTTC. Translating gives CASAGTNYEQYF.

V gene TRBV12-5 combines with J gene TRBJ2-1, with 11 bases fitting TRBD1. The CDR3 has 15 residues. The V gene's germline CDR1 is LGHNT and CDR2 FRNRAP. Losses at the gene ends were 5 bases for V and 7 bases for J; bases not matched to a gene: 7. The CDR3 DNA reads TGTGCTAGTGGTCTCGGGACAGGGGGGTGGAATGAGCAGTTCTTC. Its protein product is CASGLGTGGWNEQFF.

This chain joins TRBV19 and TRBJ1-2; D unresolved. The CDR3 spans 15 residues. Germline CDR1 and CDR2: LNHDA and SQIVND (reference sequence). V gave up 3 bases and J gave up 0 bases, with 11 bases separating them. CDR3 residues: CASSIYSNSNYGYTF. The CDR3 nucleotides read TGTGCCAGTAGTATTTACAGCAACTCTAACTATGGCTACACCTTC.

The rearrangement joins TRBV27 to TRBJ2-1; TRBD1 matches 9 bases. The V and J ends lost 6 bases and 7 bases, in that order; junction bases with no gene match: 10. The CDR3 spans 15 residues. The germline gives CDR1 MNHEY, CDR2 SMNVEV (reference sequence). CDR3 sequence reads: CASSMGQGKRNEQFF. DNA for the CDR3: TGTGCCAGCAGCATGGGACAGGGAAAAAGGAATGAGCAGTTCTTC.

The V gene is TRBV4-1, the J gene TRBJ1-4, with 7 bases identical to TRBD1. CDR3 length: 18 residues. In germline, CDR1 is MGHRA, CDR2 YSYEKL. The J segment lost 2 bases and the V segment lost 0 bases, leaving 9 bases of the junction unmatched. CDR3 loop: CASSQDRTGFSTNEKLFF. CDR3 DNA sequence: TGCGCCAGCAGCCAAGATAGGACAGGTTTTTCGACTAATGAAAAACTGTTTTTT.

In its sample, this clone was seen a few times. V usage is TRBV6-5 and J usage is TRBJ1-1; D is ambiguous. The CDR3 covers 13 residues. CDR1 MNHEY and CDR2 SVGAGI come from the germline V gene. Trimming took 2 bases from V and 4 from J, leaving 8 bases between them. The CDR3 DNA sequence: TGTGCCAGCAGTTACCAAATCGCCACTGAAGCTTTCTTT. Translating gives CASSYQIATEAFF.

The chain employs TRBV4-2 and TRBJ1-1; a weak D match, TRBD1 (5 bases). The germline V gene has CDR1 LGHNA and CDR2 YNFKEQ. V lost 0 bases to trimming and J lost 5 bases, with 10 bases between them. The CDR3 is 14 residues long. The CDR3 protein is CASSQEVGTTEAFF. For the CDR3, the DNA is TGTGCCAGCAGCCAAGAGGTAGGGACTACTGAAGCTTTCTTT.

The rearrangement uses TRBV30 and TRBJ2-5; the D gene is possibly TRBD2 (7 bases). From germline, CDR1 is GTSNPN and CDR2 SVGIG (reference sequence). V lost 0 bases and J lost 1, with 12 bases in between. There are 15 residues in the CDR3. CDR3 residues: CAWSVGGGSQETQYF. In nucleotides, the CDR3 is TGTGCCTGGAGTGTTGGGGGGGGCAGCCAAGAGACCCAGTACTTC.

V is TRBV11-3 and J is TRBJ2-5; 9 nucleotides match TRBD2. The CDR3 runs to 15 residues. V was clipped by 5 bases and J by 2 bases; unmatched bases: 6. Germline assignment: CDR1 SGHNT and CDR2 YENEEA. The DNA of the CDR3 is TGTGCCAGCAGCCCAGGGACTAGCAGACAAGAGACCCAGTACTTC. Translation gives CASSPGTSRQETQYF.

This rearrangement joins TRBV13 to TRBJ2-5, with TRBD2 matching over 8 bases. The CDR3 is 14 residues long. Looked up from germline, CDR1 is PRHDT and CDR2 is FYEKMQ (reference sequence). Germline trimming cut 5 bases from V and 4 bases from J; bases unmatched to any gene: 6. The CDR3 DNA reads as TGTGCCAGCAGCCCCCGGAGCGGGAGAGAGACCCAGTACTTC. Translated, it gives CASSPRSGRETQYF.

The chain links TRBV5-1 to TRBJ2-1, with TRBD1 identical over 9 bases. J gave up 6 bases and V 4 bases, and 17 bases lay outside the gene matches. Germline loops: CDR1 SGHRS, CDR2 YFSETQ. The CDR3 length is 18 residues. CDR3 protein: CASSVKSGTGSLFNEQFF. DNA for the CDR3: TGCGCCAGCAGCGTCAAATCCGGGACAGGGTCTTTGTTCAATGAGCAGTTCTTC.

This chain uses TRBV9 with TRBJ1-3; D is possibly TRBD1 (5 bases). Germline assignment: CDR1 SGDLS and CDR2 YYNGEE. This CDR3 comprises 17 residues. The V gene lost 4 bases and the J gene lost 3 bases, with 20 bases spanning the gap. The CDR3 loop is CASSISGGPPLGNTIYF. The CDR3, as DNA: TGTGCCAGCAGCATAAGTGGGGGACCTCCTCTTGGAAACACCATATATTTT.

The chain carries TRBV2 and TRBJ1-2, with D possibly matching TRBD1 (6 bases). The V end lost 0 bases, the J end lost 0 bases, and 11 bases lay between the germline ends. The CDR3 extends over 16 amino acids. From germline, CDR1 is SNHLY and CDR2 FYNNEI. As DNA, the CDR3 is TGTGCCAGCAGTGAAGCGCACCCAGGGGCTAACTATGGCTACACCTTC. As protein: CASSEAHPGANYGYTF. The full variable domain, rest sourced from reference TRBV2 and TRBJ1-2, is EPEVTQTPSHQVTQMGQEVILRCVPISNHLYFYWYRQILGQKVEFLVSFYNNEISEKSEIFDDQFSVERPDGSNFTLKIRSTKLEDSAMYFCASSEAHPGANYGYTFGSGTRLTVV.